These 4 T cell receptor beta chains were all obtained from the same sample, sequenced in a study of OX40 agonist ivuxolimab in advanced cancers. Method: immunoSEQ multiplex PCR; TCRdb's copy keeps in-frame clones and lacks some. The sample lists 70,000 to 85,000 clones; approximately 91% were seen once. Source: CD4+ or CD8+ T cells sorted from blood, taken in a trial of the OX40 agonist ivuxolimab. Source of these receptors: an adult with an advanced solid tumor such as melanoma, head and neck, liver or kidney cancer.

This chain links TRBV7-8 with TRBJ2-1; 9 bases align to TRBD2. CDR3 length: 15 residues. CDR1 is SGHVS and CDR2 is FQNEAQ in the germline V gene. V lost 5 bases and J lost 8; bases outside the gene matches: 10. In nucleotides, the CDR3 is TGTGCCAGCAGCCTCTGGCGGGAGGGGGCGGATGAGCAGTTCTTC. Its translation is CASSLWREGADEQFF.

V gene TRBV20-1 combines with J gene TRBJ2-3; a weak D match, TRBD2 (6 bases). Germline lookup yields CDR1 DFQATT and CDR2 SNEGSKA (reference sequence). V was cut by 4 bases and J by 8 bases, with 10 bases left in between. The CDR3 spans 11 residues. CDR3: CSAIPGGTQYF. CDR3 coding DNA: TGCAGTGCTATCCCCGGGGGTACGCAGTATTTT.

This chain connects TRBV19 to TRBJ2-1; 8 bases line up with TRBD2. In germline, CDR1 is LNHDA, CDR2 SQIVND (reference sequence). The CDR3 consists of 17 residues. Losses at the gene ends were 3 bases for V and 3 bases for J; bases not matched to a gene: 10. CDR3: CASSIIAAGGNYNEQFF. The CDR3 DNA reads TGTGCCAGTAGTATTATTGCGGCGGGAGGTAACTACAATGAGCAGTTCTTC.

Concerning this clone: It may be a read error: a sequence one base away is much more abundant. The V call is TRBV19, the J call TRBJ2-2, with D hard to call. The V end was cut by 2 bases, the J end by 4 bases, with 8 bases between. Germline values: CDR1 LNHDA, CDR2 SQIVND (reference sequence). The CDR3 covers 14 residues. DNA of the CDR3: TGTGCCAGTAGTATAACCTATGTCACCGGGGAGCTGTTTTTT. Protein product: CASSITYVTGELFF.